This T cell receptor beta chain was identified in a study of CD8+ T cells in alopecia areata. Specified treatment: oral pan-JAK inhibitor, 5-10 mg twice daily. Following RNA extraction, reverse transcription yielded cDNA that acted as the sequencing template. Profiling relied on immunoSEQ multiplex PCR, and the TCRdb table lists in-frame clones only, not all of them. The sample holds about 120,000 clones, about half seen once. CDR3 length equals 17 residues. The V and J ends lost 2 bases and 3 bases, in that order; junction bases with no gene match: 2. The germline CDR1 and CDR2 sequences are MGHRA and YSYEKL.

The clonotype was recovered from a human donor with alopecia areata. The material sequenced was CD4+ T cells sorted from blood, taken at week 4, from a patient treated with tofacitinib. The chain combines TRBV4-1 with TRBJ2-3, with 16 positions matching TRBD2. The CDR3: CASSQPGLAGGTDTQYF. CDR3 DNA: TGCGCCAGCAGCCAACCGGGACTAGCGGGAGGGACAGATACGCAGTATTTT.